This TCR beta chain is drawn from a study of graft-versus-host responses after intestinal transplantation. As for the study in general: Grafts that recipients had were multivisceral, liver-intestinal, or isolated intestinal transplants. Anti-thymocyte globulin induction was given to all recipients, followed by tacrolimus and steroids for around three years. Points from the study as a whole: Early after transplant, HvG declines were associated with peak levels of circulating GvH clones.

As for this clone: Its specificity is unknown.

V dropped 4 bases and J dropped 2 bases, with 15 bases sitting between them. From germline, CDR1 is MGHRA and CDR2 YSYEKL. The CDR3 has 16 residues. Profiling relied on immunoSEQ multiplex PCR, and the TCRdb table lists in-frame clones only, not all of them. The repertoire has approximately 33,000 clones, approximately 83% of them found once; the top ten carry 15% to 20%. The V gene is TRBV4-1, the J gene TRBJ2-1, with TRBD1 as a possible D gene (5 bases). Sequencing was performed on unstimulated CD8+ T cells sorted from spleen or lymph node cells, taken before intestinal transplant. The TCR was taken from a human donor who received an intestinal transplant. CDR3 protein: CASSLGQSHPYNEQFF. CDR3 nucleotide sequence: TGCGCCAGCAGCCTCGGACAATCCCACCCCTACAATGAGCAGTTCTTC.